These 18 T cell receptor beta chains were all obtained from the same sample, sequenced in a study of blood T cell repertoires in COVID-19. Produced via immunoSEQ multiplex PCR; TCRdb's table is partial and in-frame only. The sample has about 360,000 clones; 86% are singletons. Sample: peripheral blood. The source of these receptors is an older woman with COVID-19, enrolled during active disease.

V and J are TRBV6-5 and TRBJ1-1; 7 bases fit TRBD1. The CDR3 totals 14 residues. Germline V gives CDR1 MNHEY, CDR2 SVGAGI. V was pared by 6 bases and J by 5 bases, with 9 bases of the junction left unmatched. CDR3 nucleotides: TGTGCCAGCAGCTACAGGGGCGACGGGACTGAAGCTTTCTTT. Translated: CASSYRGDGTEAFF.

The chain recombines TRBV3-1 (or the pseudogene TRBV3-2) with TRBJ2-5, with 12 positions matching TRBD2. The germline V gene encodes CDR1 LGHDT and CDR2 YNNKEL (reference sequence). CDR3 length: 14 amino acids. V dropped 6 bases and J dropped 3; count of bases not matched to a gene: 2. The chain's CDR3 is CASRRTSGEETQYF. CDR3 nucleotide sequence: TGTGCCAGCAGGAGGACTAGCGGGGAAGAGACCCAGTACTTC.

The CDR3 is CASSGRDRATDTQYF. CDR3 coding DNA: TGTGCCAGCAGCGGGCGGGACAGGGCCACAGATACGCAGTATTTT. V gene TRBV7-9 combines with J gene TRBJ2-3; 9 nucleotides align to TRBD1. The CDR3 has 15 amino acids. With 5 bases clipped from V and 2 bases from J, the junction kept 5 bases outside the gene matches. Germline CDR1 is SEHNR and CDR2 is FQNEAQ (reference sequence). The variable domain in full, completed from reference TRBV7-9 and TRBJ2-3, reads DTGVSQNPRHKITKRGQNVTFRCDPISEHNRLYWYRQTLGQGPEFLTYFQNEAQLEKSRLLSDRFSAERPKGSFSTLEIQRTEQGDSAMYLCASSGRDRATDTQYFGPGTRLTVL.

The rearrangement joins TRBV11-3 to TRBJ2-7; TRBD2 might be the D (5 bases). The V end lost 0 bases, the J end lost 3 bases, and 6 bases lay between the germline ends. CDR1 and CDR2 from the germline V gene are SGHNT and YENEEA. This CDR3 has 13 residues. CDR3 loop: CASSLERVYEQYF. The CDR3 coding sequence is TGTGCCAGCAGCTTAGAGAGGGTCTACGAGCAGTACTTC. Supplemented by reference TRBV11-3 and TRBJ2-7, the full variable domain reads EAGVVQSPRYKIIEKKQPVAFWCNPISGHNTLYWYLQNLGQGPELLIRYENEEAVDDSQLPKDRFSAERLKGVDSTLKIQPAELGDSAVYLCASSLERVYEQYFGPGTRLTVT.

This clone was found once. This chain connects TRBV10-3 to TRBJ2-7, with unresolved D. The V gene lost 2 bases and the J gene lost 2 bases, with 10 bases spanning the gap. This CDR3 has 14 amino acids. Germline V gene data show CDR1 as ENHRY and CDR2 as SYGVKD. CDR3 nucleotides: TGTGCCATCAGTGAGACGAGAAAAGCCTACGAGCAGTACTTC. It is translated as CAISETRKAYEQYF.

The V gene is TRBV9, the J gene TRBJ2-3; 7 positions agree with TRBD2. The CDR3 runs to 16 residues. CDR1 is SGDLS and CDR2 is YYNGEE in the germline V gene. Trimming removed 0 bases from V and 0 bases from J; junction bases left unmatched: 4. The CDR3 region has the DNA TGTGCCAGCAGCGTAGCTCCGGGGGGAAGCACAGATACGCAGTATTTT. It specifies CASSVAPGGSTDTQYF.

The V call is TRBV10-3, the J call TRBJ1-2; D not certain. V lost 0 bases, J lost 4 bases, and 15 bases lay in between. Germline assignment: CDR1 ENHRY and CDR2 SYGVKD. The CDR3 runs to 16 residues. The CDR3 nucleotides are TGTGCCATCAGTGAGTCTTACTTCCCTGGAGGCTATGGCTACACCTTC. This sequence encodes CAISESYFPGGYGYTF.

The chain uses TRBV10-3 and TRBJ2-1; TRBD2 might be the D (5 bases). From germline, CDR1 is ENHRY and CDR2 SYGVKD. The CDR3 is 15 amino acids. V lost 4 bases and J lost 10, with 20 bases in between. Here the CDR3 DNA reads TGTGCCATCAGTGGGACGGGGTTCTCCGCTTTCGAGCAGTTCTTC. It is translated as CAISGTGFSAFEQFF.

This chain joins TRBV19 and TRBJ2-5; 9 nucleotides align to TRBD1. Germline lookup yields CDR1 LNHDA and CDR2 SQIVND (reference sequence). V dropped 7 bases and J dropped 4; count of bases not matched to a gene: 13. The CDR3 consists of 16 residues. CDR3 loop: CASTLTGGQGRETQYF. The CDR3 nucleotides are TGTGCCAGTACCCTCACCGGGGGACAGGGTCGAGAGACCCAGTACTTC.

The rearrangement links TRBV9 to TRBJ1-2; 8 bases are shared with TRBD1. The V gene end was trimmed by 0 bases and the J gene end by 7 bases; junction bases not matched to a gene: 5. The CDR3 has 14 residues. Germline-derived CDR1 and CDR2 are SGDLS and YYNGEE. CDR3 DNA sequence: TGTGCCAGCAGCGTAGGGACAGGGTATTTTGGCTACACCTTC. Amino acids: CASSVGTGYFGYTF.

The genes are TRBV9 and TRBJ1-2; possible D gene TRBD1, 6 bases. The CDR3 spans 14 residues. CDR1 is SGDLS and CDR2 is YYNGEE in the germline V gene. Trimming shortened V by 4 bases and J by 4 bases, and 14 bases separated the two germline ends. CDR3 region: CASSRGQSTYGYTF. The CDR3 bases are TGTGCCAGCAGCCGCGGACAGAGCACCTATGGCTACACCTTC.

This chain links TRBV9 with TRBJ1-5; no definite D call. The CDR3 length is 15 residues. Trimming shortened V by 3 bases and J by 4 bases, and 14 bases separated the two germline ends. Per germline, CDR1 SGDLS and CDR2 YYNGEE. The CDR3 protein is CASSGGHGLNQPQHF. Written as DNA, the CDR3 is TGTGCCAGCAGCGGTGGTCATGGCCTTAATCAGCCCCAGCATTTT.

V usage is TRBV7-3 and J usage is TRBJ1-2, with TRBD1 matching 7 bases. The V segment lost 5 bases and the J segment 2 bases; nucleotides outside the gene matches: 5. CDR1 SGHTA and CDR2 FQGTGA come from the germline V gene. The CDR3 sequence is 14 residues long. CDR3 sequence reads: CASSPRTGNYGYTF. CDR3 nucleotides: TGTGCCAGCAGCCCCCGGACAGGAAACTATGGCTACACCTTC.

The chain couples TRBV3-1 (or the pseudogene TRBV3-2) to TRBJ2-1; D is perhaps TRBD1 (6 bases). Per germline, CDR1 LGHDT and CDR2 YNNKEL (reference sequence). V was shortened by 5 bases and J by 5 bases, with 16 bases between the two germline ends. The CDR3 consists of 15 residues. The CDR3 here is CASSNQYREDNEQFF. The CDR3 nucleotides read TGTGCCAGCAGCAACCAATACAGGGAAGACAATGAGCAGTTCTTC.

V and J are TRBV24-1 and TRBJ2-2, with 7 bases aligning to TRBD1. The length of the CDR3 is 13 residues. Germline CDR1 reads KGHDR; CDR2 reads SFDVKD. The V segment lost 9 bases and the J segment 6 bases; nucleotides outside the gene matches: 6. The CDR3 nucleotides read TGTGCCACCCAGACTACAGGGGCCGGGGAGCTGTTTTTT. Its protein is CATQTTGAGELFF.

The chain uses TRBV11-3 and TRBJ1-2, with 8 bases lining up with TRBD1. V dropped 7 bases and J dropped 7; count of bases not matched to a gene: 14. From germline, CDR1 is SGHNT and CDR2 YENEEA. CDR3 length: 15 amino acids. CDR3 nucleotide sequence: TGTGCCAGCACTCTATCCTCTCAGGGGGCCCGTGGCTACACCTTC. Its protein product is CASTLSSQGARGYTF.

This chain connects TRBV4-1 to TRBJ2-1; 10 bases are a match to TRBD2. The CDR3 spans 16 residues. Germline CDR1 is MGHRA and CDR2 is YSYEKL. Unmatched junction bases numbered 8, after V lost 5 bases and J lost 4 bases. The CDR3 region has the DNA TGCGCCAGCAGCGCCGTAGCGGGGGGATCATACAATGAGCAGTTCTTC. Translated, it gives CASSAVAGGSYNEQFF.

V is TRBV7-9 and J is TRBJ1-2, with D perhaps TRBD1 (5 bases). The CDR3 covers 12 residues. Germline CDR1 reads SEHNR; CDR2 reads FQNEAQ (reference sequence). Trimming took 5 bases from V and 4 from J, leaving 8 bases between them. CDR3 sequence reads: CASSLGAYGYTF. The CDR3 nucleotides are TGTGCCAGCAGCCTTGGGGCCTATGGCTACACCTTC.